The clone carrying this T cell receptor (beta chain) came up many times. Its antigen remains unidentified. CDR3 regions were amplified by Arm-PCR using iRepertoire HTBI primers to build TCR beta libraries. MiXCR was run by TCRdb on the multiplex PCR reads, yielding one entry per CDR3 protein. The sample records 400,000 to 500,000 distinct CDR3 sequences, 20% to 25% being singletons. The data derive from a study of regulatory T cells in long-lasting Graves disease. Study-wide background: Positivity for TSH receptor antibodies plus over 5 years of antithyroid drugs meant persistent Graves' disease.

The CDR3 loop spans 14 amino acids. CDR1 LGHDT and CDR2 YNNKEL come from the germline V gene (reference sequence). Trimming removed 2 bases from V and 3 bases from J; junction bases left unmatched: 0. Findings of the study overall: Persistent disease preferred TRBV28, TRBJ1-2 and TRBJ2-5; new disease, TRBV20-1 and TRBJ2-1. Limited samples may have lowered accuracy.

Time point noted: persistent/refractory GD, antithyroid drugs over 5 years with positive TRAb. PBMCs provided the RNA from which the TCR library was made. Graves' disease diagnosis relied on American Thyroid Association guidelines. The sequencing used peripheral blood mononuclear cells (PBMCs), collected when the disease was refractory, from a patient treated with antithyroid drugs. This sequence was found in a female donor with Graves disease. This chain links TRBV3-1 with TRBJ2-5; 10 nucleotides line up with TRBD2. CDR3 residues: CASSQLAGEETQYF. CDR3 DNA sequence: TGTGCCAGCAGCCAACTAGCGGGAGAAGAGACCCAGTACTTC.